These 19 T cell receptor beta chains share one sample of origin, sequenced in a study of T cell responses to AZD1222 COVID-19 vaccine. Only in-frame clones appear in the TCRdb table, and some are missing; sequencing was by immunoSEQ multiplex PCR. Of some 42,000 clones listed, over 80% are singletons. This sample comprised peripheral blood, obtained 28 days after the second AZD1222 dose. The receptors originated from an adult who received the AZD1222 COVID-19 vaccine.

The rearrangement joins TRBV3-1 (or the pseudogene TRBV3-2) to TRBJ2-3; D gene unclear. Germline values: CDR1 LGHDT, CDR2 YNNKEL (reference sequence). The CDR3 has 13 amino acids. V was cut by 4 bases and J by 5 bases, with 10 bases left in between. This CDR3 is CASSLLQGDTQYF. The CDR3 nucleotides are TGTGCCAGCAGCCTCCTCCAAGGAGATACGCAGTATTTT.

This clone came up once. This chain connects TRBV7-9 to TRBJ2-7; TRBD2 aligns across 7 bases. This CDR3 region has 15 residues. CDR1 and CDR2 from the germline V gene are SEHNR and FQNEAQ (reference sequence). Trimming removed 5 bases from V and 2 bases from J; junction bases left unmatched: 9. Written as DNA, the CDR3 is TGTGCCAGCAGCGCTGGGGGGGGTGGCACCTACGAGCAGTACTTC. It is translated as CASSAGGGGTYEQYF.

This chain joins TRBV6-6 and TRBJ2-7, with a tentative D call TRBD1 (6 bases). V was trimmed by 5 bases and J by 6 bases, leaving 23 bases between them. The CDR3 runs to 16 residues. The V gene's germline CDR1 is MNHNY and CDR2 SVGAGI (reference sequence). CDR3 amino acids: CASSILETGPSREQYF. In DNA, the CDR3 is TGTGCCAGCAGTATCTTAGAGACAGGACCTTCCCGCGAGCAGTACTTC.

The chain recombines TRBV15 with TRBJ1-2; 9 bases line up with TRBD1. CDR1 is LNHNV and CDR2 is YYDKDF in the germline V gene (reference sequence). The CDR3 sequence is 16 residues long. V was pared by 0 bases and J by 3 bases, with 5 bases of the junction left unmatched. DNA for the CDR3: TGTGCCACCAGCAGAGACGGGACAGGGACTGACTATGGCTACACCTTC. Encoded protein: CATSRDGTGTDYGYTF.

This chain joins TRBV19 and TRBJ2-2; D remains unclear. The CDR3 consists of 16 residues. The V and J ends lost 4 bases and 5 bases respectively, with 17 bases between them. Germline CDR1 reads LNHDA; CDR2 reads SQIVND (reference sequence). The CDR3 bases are TGTGCCAGTAGTAGCCCATCTAGTCCTTATACCGGGGAGCTGTTTTTT. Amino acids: CASSSPSSPYTGELFF.

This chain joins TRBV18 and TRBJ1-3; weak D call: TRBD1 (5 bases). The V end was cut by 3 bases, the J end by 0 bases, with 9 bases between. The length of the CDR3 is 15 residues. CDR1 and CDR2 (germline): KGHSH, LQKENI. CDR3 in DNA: TGTGCCAGCTCACCCTTGGGGCACTCTGGAAACACCATATATTTT. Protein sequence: CASSPLGHSGNTIYF.

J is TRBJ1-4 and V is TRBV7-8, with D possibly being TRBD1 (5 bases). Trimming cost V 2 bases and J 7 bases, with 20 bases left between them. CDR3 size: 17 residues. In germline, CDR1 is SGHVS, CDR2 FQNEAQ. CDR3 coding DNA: TGTGCCAGCAGCTTATATGAAGTAGGGGTTTTTGGTGAAAAACTGTTTTTT. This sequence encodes CASSLYEVGVFGEKLFF.

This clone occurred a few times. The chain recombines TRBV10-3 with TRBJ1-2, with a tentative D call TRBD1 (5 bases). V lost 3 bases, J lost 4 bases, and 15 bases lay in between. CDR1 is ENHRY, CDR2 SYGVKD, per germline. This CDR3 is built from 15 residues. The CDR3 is CAISERGARGYGYTF. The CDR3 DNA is TGTGCCATCAGTGAAAGAGGGGCGAGGGGCTATGGCTACACCTTC.

CDR3: CASSQDVVTYSPLHF. The DNA of the CDR3 is TGTGCCAGCAGCCAAGATGTAGTTACTTATTCACCCCTCCACTTT. The chain combines TRBV14 with TRBJ1-6, with D uncertain. V was pared by 0 bases and J by 8 bases, with 11 bases between. The CDR3 length is 15 residues. Germline lookup yields CDR1 SGHDN and CDR2 FVKESK.

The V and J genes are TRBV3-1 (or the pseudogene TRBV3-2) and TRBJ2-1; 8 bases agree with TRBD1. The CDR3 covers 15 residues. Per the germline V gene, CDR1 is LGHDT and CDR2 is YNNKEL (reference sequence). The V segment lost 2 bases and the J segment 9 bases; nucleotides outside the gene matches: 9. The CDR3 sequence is CASSQSGPGGSEQFF. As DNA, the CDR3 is TGTGCCAGCAGCCAATCCGGCCCAGGGGGCAGTGAGCAGTTCTTC.

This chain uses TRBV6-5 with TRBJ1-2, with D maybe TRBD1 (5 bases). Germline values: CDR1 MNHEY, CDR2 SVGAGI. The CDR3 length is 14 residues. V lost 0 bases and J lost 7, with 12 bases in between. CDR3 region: CASSYSGTEVGYTF. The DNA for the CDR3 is TGTGCCAGCAGTTACTCAGGGACCGAGGTTGGCTACACCTTC.

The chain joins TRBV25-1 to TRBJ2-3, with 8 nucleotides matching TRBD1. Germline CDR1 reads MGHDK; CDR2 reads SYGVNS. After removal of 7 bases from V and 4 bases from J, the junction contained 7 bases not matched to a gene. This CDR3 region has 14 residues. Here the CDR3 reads CASTDRGVSDTQYF. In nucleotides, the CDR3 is TGTGCCAGCACCGACAGGGGCGTTTCAGATACGCAGTATTTT.

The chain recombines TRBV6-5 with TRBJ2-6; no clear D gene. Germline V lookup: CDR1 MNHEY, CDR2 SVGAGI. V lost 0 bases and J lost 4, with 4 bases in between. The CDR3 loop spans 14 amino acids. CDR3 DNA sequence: TGTGCCAGCAGTTACTCCACGGGGGCCAACGTCCTGACTTTC. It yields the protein CASSYSTGANVLTF.

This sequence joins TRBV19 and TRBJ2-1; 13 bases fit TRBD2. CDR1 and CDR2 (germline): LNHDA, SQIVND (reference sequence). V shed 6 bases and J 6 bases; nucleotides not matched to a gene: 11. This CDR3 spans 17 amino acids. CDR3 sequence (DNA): TGTGCCAGTAGCTTGGGCAAAGGGACTAGCGGGGTCAATGAGCAGTTCTTC. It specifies CASSLGKGTSGVNEQFF.

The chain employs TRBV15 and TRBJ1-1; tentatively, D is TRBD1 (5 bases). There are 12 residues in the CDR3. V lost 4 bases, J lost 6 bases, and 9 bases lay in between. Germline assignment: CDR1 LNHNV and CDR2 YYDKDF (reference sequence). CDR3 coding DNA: TGTGCCACCAGCAAGTCGGGGCCTGAAGCTTTCTTT. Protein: CATSKSGPEAFF.

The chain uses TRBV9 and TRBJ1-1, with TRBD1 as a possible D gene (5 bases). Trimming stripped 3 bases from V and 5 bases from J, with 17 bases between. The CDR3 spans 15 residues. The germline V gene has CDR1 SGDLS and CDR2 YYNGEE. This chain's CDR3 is CASSGPGGSGTEAFF. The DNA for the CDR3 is TGTGCCAGCAGCGGGCCCGGGGGGTCGGGGACTGAAGCTTTCTTT.

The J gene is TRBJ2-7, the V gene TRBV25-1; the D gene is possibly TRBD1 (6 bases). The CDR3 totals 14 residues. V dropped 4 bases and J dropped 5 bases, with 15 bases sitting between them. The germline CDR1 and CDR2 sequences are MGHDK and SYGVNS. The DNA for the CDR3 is TGTGCCAGCAGTGCCGAACACAGGGTCCACGAGCAGTACTTC. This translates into CASSAEHRVHEQYF.

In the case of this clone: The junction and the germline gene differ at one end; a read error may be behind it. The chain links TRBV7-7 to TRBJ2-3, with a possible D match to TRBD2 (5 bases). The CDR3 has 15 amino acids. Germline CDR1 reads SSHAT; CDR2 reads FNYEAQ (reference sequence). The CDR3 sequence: CASSLEGRKSDTQYF. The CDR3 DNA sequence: TGTGCTAGCAGCTTAGAGGGCAGGAAATCAGATACGCAGTATTTT.

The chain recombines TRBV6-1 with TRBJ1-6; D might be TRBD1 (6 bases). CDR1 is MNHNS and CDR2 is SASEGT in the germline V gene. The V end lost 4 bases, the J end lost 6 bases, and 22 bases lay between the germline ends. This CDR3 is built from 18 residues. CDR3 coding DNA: TGTGCCAGCAGTGGGCCCCTACAGGGTGGGGCATTTAATTCACCCCTCCACTTT. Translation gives CASSGPLQGGAFNSPLHF.